The 15 T cell receptor beta chains listed next were all sequenced from one sample in a study of regulatory T cells in long-lasting Graves disease. Time point specified: newly diagnosed GD, antithyroid drugs for less than 3 months. Extracted RNA from PBMCs served as the source of the TCR library. Libraries of TCR beta came from iRepertoire HTBI primers plus Arm-PCR of CDR3 regions. TCRdb redid the calling of the multiplex PCR reads with MiXCR, one entry per CDR3 protein. Of about 500,000 distinct CDR3 sequences in the sample, 15% to 20% were seen once. A further study also used this sample, focusing on T cells in Graves' hyperthyroidism and ophthalmopathy.

Sequencing used peripheral blood mononuclear cells (PBMCs), obtained at new diagnosis, from a patient treated with antithyroid drugs. These receptors were taken from a man aged 35 to 55 with Graves disease.

Many counts were recorded for this clonotype. The chain has TRBV5-1 and TRBJ2-1, with D unresolved. The CDR3 length is 17 residues. Germline CDR1 is SGHRS and CDR2 is YFSETQ. Between the trimmed V and J ends, which lost 0 bases and 0 bases, there was a span of 13 bases. The chain's CDR3 is CASSLGRTPSSYNEQFF. CDR3 sequence (DNA): TGCGCCAGCAGCTTGGGCAGGACGCCGAGCTCCTACAATGAGCAGTTCTTC.

This clonotype was seen once. The chain links TRBV19 to TRBJ2-2; 8 nucleotides align to TRBD2. In germline, CDR1 is LNHDA, CDR2 SQIVND (reference sequence). With V trimmed by 3 bases and J by 6 bases, 9 bases remained unmatched. The CDR3 consists of 16 residues. CDR3 amino acids: CASSMRSSGGPGELFF. CDR3 nucleotides: TGTGCCAGTAGTATGAGGTCAAGCGGGGGCCCCGGGGAGCTGTTTTTT.

The chain links TRBV25-1 to TRBJ2-1, with 13 bases fitting TRBD2. J lost 3 bases, V lost 4 bases, and 3 bases had no gene match. The CDR3 runs to 16 residues. Per germline, CDR1 MGHDK and CDR2 SYGVNS. The CDR3 loop is CASSGGLAGLYNEQFF. CDR3 nucleotides: TGTGCCAGCAGTGGGGGACTAGCGGGACTCTACAATGAGCAGTTCTTC.

The chain combines TRBV29-1 with TRBJ1-2, with D possibly matching TRBD1 (5 bases). Trimming removed 4 bases from V and 4 bases from J, with 10 bases in between. Germline V gene lookup returns CDR1 SQVTM and CDR2 ANQGSEA. The CDR3 sequence is 12 residues long. Here the CDR3 reads CSVAGRGYGYTF. The CDR3, as DNA: TGCAGCGTTGCAGGGAGGGGCTATGGCTACACCTTC.

Remarks on this clonotype: Possible read error: a much larger clone is one base away. The rearrangement links TRBV28 to TRBJ2-1; 8 bases map to TRBD2. V was pared by 2 bases and J by 13 bases, with 10 bases of the junction left unmatched. The CDR3 contains 14 residues. Germline CDR1 MDHEN, CDR2 SYDVKM. The CDR3 protein is CASSLKREQETQFF. CDR3 DNA sequence: TGTGCCAGCAGTTTAAAGCGGGAGCAAGAGACCCAGTTCTTC. Filled out from reference TRBV28 and TRBJ2-1, the complete variable domain reads DVKVTQSSRYLVKRTGEKVFLECVQDMDHENMFWYRQDPGLGLRLIYFSYDVKMKEKGDIPEGYSVSREKKERFSLILESASTNQTSMYLCASSLKREQETQFFGPGTRLTVL.

This clonotype was detected a few times. A junction boundary mismatches the germline segment, possibly from a read error. The chain recombines TRBV3-1 with TRBJ1-4, with TRBD1 matching over 8 bases. This CDR3 is built from 15 residues. CDR1 and CDR2 (germline): LGHDT, YNNKEL (reference sequence). The CDR3 nucleotides read TGTGCCAGCAGCCACGACAGGGGAACTAATGAAAAACTGTCTTTT. Residues: CASSHDRGTNEKLSF.

This clonotype has at least ten counts. The rearrangement joins TRBV20-1 to TRBJ2-1, with D perhaps matching TRBD1 or TRBD2 (6 bases each). Germline CDR1 and CDR2: DFQATT and SNEGSKA (reference sequence). The length of the CDR3 is 14 residues. The germline V and J ends were trimmed by 1 base and 3 bases, with 10 bases remaining between them. CDR3: CSARGEGGYNEQFF. Written as DNA, the CDR3 is TGCAGTGCTAGAGGAGAGGGGGGCTACAATGAGCAGTTCTTC.

This clonotype has at least ten counts. CDR3 residues: CATSDLSSGGGTDTQYF. CDR3 DNA sequence: TGTGCCACCAGTGATTTATCTAGCGGCGGAGGGACAGATACGCAGTATTTT. This chain links TRBV24-1 with TRBJ2-3; 7 bases agree with TRBD2. This CDR3 is built from 17 residues. With 1 base clipped from V and 3 bases from J, the junction kept 9 bases outside the gene matches. CDR1 is KGHDR, CDR2 SFDVKD, per germline.

This clonotype was seen many times. CDR3 amino acids: CASSLEGGGQGAYEQYF. CDR3 bases: TGTGCCAGCAGCCTCGAGGGAGGGGGACAAGGAGCATACGAGCAGTACTTC. V usage is TRBV11-3 and J usage is TRBJ2-7; D may be TRBD2 (7 bases). CDR1 is SGHNT, CDR2 YENEEA, per germline. The ends were cut back, 5 bases at V and 4 bases at J, with 24 bases in the middle. The CDR3 contains 17 residues. The entire variable domain, with the rest obtained from reference TRBV11-3 and TRBJ2-7, is as follows: EAGVVQSPRYKIIEKKQPVAFWCNPISGHNTLYWYLQNLGQGPELLIRYENEEAVDDSQLPKDRFSAERLKGVDSTLKIQPAELGDSAVYLCASSLEGGGQGAYEQYFGPGTRLTVT.

This clonotype showed up many times. This chain connects TRBV20-1 to TRBJ2-1, with 11 bases matching TRBD2. The CDR3 runs 15 residues. CDR1 is DFQATT and CDR2 is SNEGSKA in the germline V gene (reference sequence). After removal of 4 bases from V and 7 bases from J, the junction contained 9 bases not matched to a gene. The chain's CDR3 is CSATPSSGRINEQFF. The CDR3 coding sequence is TGCAGTGCTACCCCCTCTAGCGGGAGGATAAATGAGCAGTTCTTC.

The chain recombines TRBV6-2 or TRBV6-3 with TRBJ2-2, with D possibly matching TRBD2 (5 bases). With 4 bases removed from V and 2 bases from J, the gap between germline ends came to 14 bases. CDR1 and CDR2 from the germline V gene are MNHEY and SVGEGT. The CDR3 is made up of 16 amino acids. The CDR3 bases are TGTGCCAGCAGTTTCGGGGTCCCGATTAACACCGGGGAGCTGTTTTTT. Residues: CASSFGVPINTGELFF.

The table lists this clonotype with a few counts. It may be a read error: a sequence one base away is much more abundant. The chain links TRBV5-4 to TRBJ2-1; no definite D call. The CDR3 has 12 residues. Germline V gene data show CDR1 as SGHNT and CDR2 as YYREEE (reference sequence). The DNA for the CDR3 is TGTGCCAGCAGCCGGCCGCAAGAGACCCAGCACTTC. As protein: CASSRPQETQHF.

This clonotype was picked up many times. This sequence joins TRBV10-3 and TRBJ2-1; 16 bases align to TRBD2. The germline gives CDR1 ENHRY, CDR2 SYGVKD. The CDR3 totals 18 residues. V dropped 7 bases and J dropped 2; count of bases not matched to a gene: 8. The CDR3 protein is CAIMGLAGGRETYNEQFF. For the CDR3, the DNA is TGTGCCATCATGGGACTAGCGGGAGGGAGGGAGACCTACAATGAGCAGTTCTTC.

V gene TRBV9 combines with J gene TRBJ2-7; 7 bases agree with TRBD2. This CDR3 is 16 amino acids long. The J segment lost 1 base and the V segment lost 0 bases, leaving 7 bases of the junction unmatched. Germline V gene lookup returns CDR1 SGDLS and CDR2 YYNGEE. For the CDR3, the DNA is TGTGCCAGCAGCGTAGGGGAGGGGCGCGTATCCTACGAGCAGTACTTC. The encoded protein is CASSVGEGRVSYEQYF. Combining the CDR3 with reference TRBV9 and TRBJ2-7 gives the whole variable domain DSGVTQTPKHLITATGQRVTLRCSPRSGDLSVYWYQQSLDQGLQFLIQYYNGEERAKGNILERFSAQQFPDLHSELNLSSLELGDSALYFCASSVGEGRVSYEQYFGPGTRLTVT.

The gene calls are TRBV4-1 and TRBJ1-1; 9 nucleotides align to TRBD1. CDR3 length equals 15 residues. V lost 4 bases, J lost 5 bases, and 8 bases stayed unmatched. Germline CDR1 and CDR2: MGHRA and YSYEKL. The CDR3 nucleotides are TGCGCCAGCAGCCTAATAGACAGGGGGGGGACTGAAGCTTTCTTT. Amino acids: CASSLIDRGGTEAFF.